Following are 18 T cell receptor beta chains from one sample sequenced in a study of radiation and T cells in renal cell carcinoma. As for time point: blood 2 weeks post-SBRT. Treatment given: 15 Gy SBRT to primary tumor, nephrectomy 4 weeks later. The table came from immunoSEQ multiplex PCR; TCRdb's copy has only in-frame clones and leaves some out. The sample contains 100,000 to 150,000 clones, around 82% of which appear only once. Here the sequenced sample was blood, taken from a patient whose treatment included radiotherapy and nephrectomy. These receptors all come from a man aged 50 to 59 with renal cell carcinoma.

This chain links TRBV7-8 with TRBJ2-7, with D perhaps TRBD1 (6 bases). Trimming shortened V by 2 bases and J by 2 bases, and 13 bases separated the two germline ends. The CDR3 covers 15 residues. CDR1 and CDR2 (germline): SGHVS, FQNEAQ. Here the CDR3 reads CASSLPQGQTYEQYF. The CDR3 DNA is TGTGCCAGCAGCTTACCACAAGGACAGACCTACGAGCAGTACTTC.

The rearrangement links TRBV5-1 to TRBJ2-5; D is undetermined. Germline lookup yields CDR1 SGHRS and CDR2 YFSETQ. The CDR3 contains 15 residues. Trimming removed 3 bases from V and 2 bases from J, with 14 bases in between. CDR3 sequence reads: CASSSTPEKQETQYF. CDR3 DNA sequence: TGCGCCAGCAGCTCCACCCCGGAGAAACAAGAGACCCAGTACTTC.

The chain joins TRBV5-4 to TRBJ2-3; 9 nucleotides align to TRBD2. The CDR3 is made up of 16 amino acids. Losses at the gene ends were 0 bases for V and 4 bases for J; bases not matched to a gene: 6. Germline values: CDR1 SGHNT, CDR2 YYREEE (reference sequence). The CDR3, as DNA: TGTGCCAGCAGCTTGGGGCTAGCGGGAAGCTCAGATACGCAGTATTTT. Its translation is CASSLGLAGSSDTQYF.

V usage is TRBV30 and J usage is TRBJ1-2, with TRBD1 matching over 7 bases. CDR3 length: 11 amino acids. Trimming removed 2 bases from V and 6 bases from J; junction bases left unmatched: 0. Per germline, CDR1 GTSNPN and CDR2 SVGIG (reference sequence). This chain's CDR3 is CAWSTGDGYTF. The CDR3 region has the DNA TGTGCCTGGAGTACAGGGGATGGCTACACCTTC.

CDR3 sequence (DNA): TGTGCCACCAGCAGAGATGGGACAGGGGATGAAAAACTGTTTTTT. Protein sequence: CATSRDGTGDEKLFF. The chain combines TRBV15 with TRBJ1-4, with 10 nucleotides matching TRBD1. Germline V gene sequence: CDR1 LNHNV, CDR2 YYDKDF (reference sequence). The trim removed 0 bases at V and 6 bases at J, leaving 1 base unmatched. The CDR3 runs 15 residues. The full variable domain, its missing parts supplied by reference TRBV15 and TRBJ1-4, is DAMVIQNPRYQVTQFGKPVTLSCSQTLNHNVMYWYQQKSSQAPKLLFHYYDKDFNNEADTPDNFQSRRPNTSFCFLDIRSPGLGDTAMYLCATSRDGTGDEKLFFGSGTQLSVL.

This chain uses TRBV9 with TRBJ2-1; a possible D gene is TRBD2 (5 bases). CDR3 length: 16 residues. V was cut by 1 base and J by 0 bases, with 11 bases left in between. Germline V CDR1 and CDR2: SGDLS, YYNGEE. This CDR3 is CASSVSAVSSYNEQFF. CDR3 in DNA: TGTGCCAGCAGCGTATCAGCGGTAAGCTCCTACAATGAGCAGTTCTTC. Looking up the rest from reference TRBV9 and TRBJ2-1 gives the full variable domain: DSGVTQTPKHLITATGQRVTLRCSPRSGDLSVYWYQQSLDQGLQFLIQYYNGEERAKGNILERFSAQQFPDLHSELNLSSLELGDSALYFCASSVSAVSSYNEQFFGPGTRLTVL.

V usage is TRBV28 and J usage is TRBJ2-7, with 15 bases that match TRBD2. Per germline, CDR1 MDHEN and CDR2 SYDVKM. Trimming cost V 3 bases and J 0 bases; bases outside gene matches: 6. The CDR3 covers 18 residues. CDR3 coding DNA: TGTGCCAGCAGTTTTCACGGACTAGCGGGGGGGAGCTCCTACGAGCAGTACTTC. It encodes CASSFHGLAGGSSYEQYF. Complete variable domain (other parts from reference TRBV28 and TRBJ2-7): DVKVTQSSRYLVKRTGEKVFLECVQDMDHENMFWYRQDPGLGLRLIYFSYDVKMKEKGDIPEGYSVSREKKERFSLILESASTNQTSMYLCASSFHGLAGGSSYEQYFGPGTRLTVT.

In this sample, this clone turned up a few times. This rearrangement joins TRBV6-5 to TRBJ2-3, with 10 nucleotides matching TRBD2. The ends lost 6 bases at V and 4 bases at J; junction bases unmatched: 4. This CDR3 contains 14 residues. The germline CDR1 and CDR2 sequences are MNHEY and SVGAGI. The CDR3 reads CASRERGGSDTQYF. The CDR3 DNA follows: TGTGCCAGCAGAGAGCGGGGGGGATCAGATACGCAGTATTTT.

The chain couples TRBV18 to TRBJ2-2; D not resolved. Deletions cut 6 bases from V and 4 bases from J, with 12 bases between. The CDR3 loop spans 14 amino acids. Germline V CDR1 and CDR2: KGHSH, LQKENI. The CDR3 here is CASSRSGATGELFF. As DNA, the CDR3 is TGTGCCAGCTCCCGTAGTGGAGCCACCGGGGAGCTGTTTTTT.

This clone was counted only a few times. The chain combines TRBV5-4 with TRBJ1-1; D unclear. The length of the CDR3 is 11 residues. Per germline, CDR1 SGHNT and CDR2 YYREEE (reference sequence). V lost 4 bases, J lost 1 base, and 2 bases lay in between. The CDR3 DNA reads TGTGCCAGCAGCAAGAACACTGAAGCTTTCTTT. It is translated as CASSKNTEAFF.

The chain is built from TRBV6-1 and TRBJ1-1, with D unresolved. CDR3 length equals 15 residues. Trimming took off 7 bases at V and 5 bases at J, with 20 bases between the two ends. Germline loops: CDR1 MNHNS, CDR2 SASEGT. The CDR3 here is CASTHWGSPATEAFF. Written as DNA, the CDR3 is TGTGCCAGCACCCATTGGGGATCCCCGGCGACTGAAGCTTTCTTT.

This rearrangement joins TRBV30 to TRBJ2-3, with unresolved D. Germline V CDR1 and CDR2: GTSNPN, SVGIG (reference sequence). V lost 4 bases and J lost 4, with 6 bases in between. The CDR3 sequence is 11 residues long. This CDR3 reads CAWKVADTQYF. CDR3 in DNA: TGTGCCTGGAAGGTAGCAGATACGCAGTATTTT.

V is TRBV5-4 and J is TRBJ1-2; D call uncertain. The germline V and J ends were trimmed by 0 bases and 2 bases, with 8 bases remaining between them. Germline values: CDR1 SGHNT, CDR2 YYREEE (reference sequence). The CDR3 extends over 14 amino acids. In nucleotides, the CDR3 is TGTGCCAGCAGCTTGGAGTCGGGCAACTATGGCTACACCTTC. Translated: CASSLESGNYGYTF. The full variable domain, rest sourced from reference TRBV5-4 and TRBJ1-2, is ETGVTQSPTHLIKTRGQQVTLRCSSQSGHNTVSWYQQALGQGPQFIFQYYREEENGRGNFPPRFSGLQFPNYSSELNVNALELDDSALYLCASSLESGNYGYTFGSGTRLTVV.

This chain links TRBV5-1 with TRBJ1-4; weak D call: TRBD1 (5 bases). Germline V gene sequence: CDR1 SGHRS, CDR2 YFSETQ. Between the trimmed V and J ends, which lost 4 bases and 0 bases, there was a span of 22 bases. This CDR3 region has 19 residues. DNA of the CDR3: TGCGCCAGCAGCCCCCACGGGGGTAGGACCTCTGCAACTAATGAAAAACTGTTTTTT. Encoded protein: CASSPHGGRTSATNEKLFF.

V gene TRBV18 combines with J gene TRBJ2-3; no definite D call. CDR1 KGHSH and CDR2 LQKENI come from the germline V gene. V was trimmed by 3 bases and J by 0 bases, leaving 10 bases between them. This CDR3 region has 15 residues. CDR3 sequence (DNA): TGTGCCAGCTCACCTATATGGTCCAGCACAGATACGCAGTATTTT. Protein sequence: CASSPIWSSTDTQYF.

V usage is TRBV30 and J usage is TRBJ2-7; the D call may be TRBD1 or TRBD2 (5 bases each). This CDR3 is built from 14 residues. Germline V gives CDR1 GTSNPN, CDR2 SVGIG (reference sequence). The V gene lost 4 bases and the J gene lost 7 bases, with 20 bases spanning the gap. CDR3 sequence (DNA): TGTGCCTGGACCCTAGGGGACCACTCGGGGGAGCAGTACTTC. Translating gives CAWTLGDHSGEQYF. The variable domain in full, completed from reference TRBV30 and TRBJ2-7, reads SQTIHQWPATLVQPVGSPLSLECTVEGTSNPNLYWYRQAAGRGLQLLFYSVGIGQISSEVPQNLSASRPQDRQFILSSKKLLLSDSGFYLCAWTLGDHSGEQYFGPGTRLTVT.

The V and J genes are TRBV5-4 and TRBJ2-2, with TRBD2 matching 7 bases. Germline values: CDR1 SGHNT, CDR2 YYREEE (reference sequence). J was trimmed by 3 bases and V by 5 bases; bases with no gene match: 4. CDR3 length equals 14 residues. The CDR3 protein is CASRSSGYTGELFF. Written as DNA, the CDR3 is TGTGCCAGCAGATCTAGCGGTTACACCGGGGAGCTGTTTTTT.

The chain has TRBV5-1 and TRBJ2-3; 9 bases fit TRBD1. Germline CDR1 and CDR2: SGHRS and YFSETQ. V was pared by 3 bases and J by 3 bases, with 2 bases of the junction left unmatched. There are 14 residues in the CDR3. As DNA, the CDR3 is TGCGCCAGCAGCTCAGGGACAGGGACAGATACGCAGTATTTT. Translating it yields CASSSGTGTDTQYF.